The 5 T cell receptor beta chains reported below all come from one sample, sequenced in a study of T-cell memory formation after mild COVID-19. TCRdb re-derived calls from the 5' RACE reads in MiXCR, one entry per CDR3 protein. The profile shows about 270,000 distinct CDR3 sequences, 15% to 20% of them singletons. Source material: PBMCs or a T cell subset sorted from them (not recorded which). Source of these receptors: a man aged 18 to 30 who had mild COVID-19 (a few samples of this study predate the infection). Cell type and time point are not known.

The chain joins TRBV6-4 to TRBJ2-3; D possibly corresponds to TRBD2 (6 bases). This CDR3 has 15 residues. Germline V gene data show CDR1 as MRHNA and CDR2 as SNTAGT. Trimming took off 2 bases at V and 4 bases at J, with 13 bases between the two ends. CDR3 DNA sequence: TGTGCCAGCAGTGACGGGGCCGGGGGTGCAGATACGCAGTATTTT. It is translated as CASSDGAGGADTQYF.

The CDR3 bases are TGTGCCAGCAGTCTACTAGCGGGGAGCTACAATGAGCAGTTCTTC. Protein: CASSLLAGSYNEQFF. The V and J genes are TRBV6-5 and TRBJ2-1, with TRBD2 identical over 10 bases. The length of the CDR3 is 15 residues. Germline-derived CDR1 and CDR2 are MNHEY and SVGAGI. J lost 3 bases, V lost 5 bases, and 4 bases had no gene match.

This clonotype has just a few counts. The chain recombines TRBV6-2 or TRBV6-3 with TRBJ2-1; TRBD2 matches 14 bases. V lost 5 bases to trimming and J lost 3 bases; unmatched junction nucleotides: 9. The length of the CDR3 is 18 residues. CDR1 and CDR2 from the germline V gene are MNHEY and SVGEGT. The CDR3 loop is CASSPQPGLAGDYNEQFF. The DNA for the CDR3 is TGTGCCAGCAGTCCCCAACCGGGACTAGCGGGGGACTACAATGAGCAGTTCTTC.

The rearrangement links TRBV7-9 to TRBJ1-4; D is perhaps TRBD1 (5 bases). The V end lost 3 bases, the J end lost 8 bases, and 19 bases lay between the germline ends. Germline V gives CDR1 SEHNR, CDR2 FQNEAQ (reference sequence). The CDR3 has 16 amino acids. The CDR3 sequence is CASSLPRGRGEEKLFF. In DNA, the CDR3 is TGTGCCAGCAGCTTGCCCCGGGGACGCGGCGAGGAAAAACTGTTTTTT. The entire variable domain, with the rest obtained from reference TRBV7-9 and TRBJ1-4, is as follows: DTGVSQNPRHKITKRGQNVTFRCDPISEHNRLYWYRQTLGQGPEFLTYFQNEAQLEKSRLLSDRFSAERPKGSFSTLEIQRTEQGDSAMYLCASSLPRGRGEEKLFFGSGTQLSVL.

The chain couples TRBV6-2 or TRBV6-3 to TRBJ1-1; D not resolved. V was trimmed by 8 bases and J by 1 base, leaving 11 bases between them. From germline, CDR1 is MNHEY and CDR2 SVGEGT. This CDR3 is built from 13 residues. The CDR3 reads CASEDGENTEAFF. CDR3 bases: TGTGCCAGCGAAGACGGGGAGAACACTGAAGCTTTCTTT.